This T cell receptor beta chain was recorded in a study of blood T cell repertoires in COVID-19 (dated by TCRdb to about 2020). Context from the whole study: Samples from collaborators originated in the United States, Italy and Spain and spanned both the acute and convalescent phases of COVID-19. The repertoires were released in a freely available public database intended as a resource for research on the immune response to SARS-CoV-2. Samples were obtained from the ongoing ImmuneRACE study (first 160 participants) and from roughly 1,300 subjects provided by 6 global collaborators. Where available, HLA class I and class II types were obtained from metadata supplied by the sample provider rather than from assay-based typing. The material from the prospective study consisted of cDNA or gDNA derived from T cells, B-cell-depleted T cells, or PBMCs. Subjects who had been exposed to COVID-19, were actively infected with it, or had recovered from it provided the deeply sampled blood TCRbeta repertoires that made up the dataset. Sample metadata almost always included a de-identified subject ID, COVID-19 status, age in years and sex.

To note about this clone: It has no known antigen specificity. Base quality data are lacking; no much larger clone is found one base away.

TCRbeta CDR3 regions were amplified from genomic DNA using the immunoSEQ Assay, a bias-controlled multiplex PCR. The authors' analysis ran thus. The number of nucleated cells in each sample was estimated by amplification of reference gene primers within the assay. To quantify the absolute abundance of each unique TCRbeta CDR3 rearrangement, sequence reads were collapsed and filtered. For each sample, productive Simpson clonality was calculated as the square root of Simpson's diversity index over productive rearrangements. This immuneACCESS table, as held by TCRdb, lists in-frame sequences with V and J called but not all clones. Of the missing ones, under half trace to an unresolved V gene in checked studies; the others have no known cause. V and J calls and clone size are as listed in that table; D and trimming were resolved from the DNA. This sample is represented by 150,000 to 200,000 clones; just over 85% of them were singletons. Together, the top ten hold 8% to 10% of the sample.

Results the study describes overall, beyond this receptor: How much clinical and demographic metadata was included differed by source and by participant, and the metadata was provided uncurated.

Each collaborating institution followed its own protocols to collect whole blood in K2EDTA tubes. For TCRbeta analysis, collaborator samples were shipped as frozen whole blood, as isolated PBMCs, or as DNA extracted from either sample type. Reading the germline V gene gives CDR1 SGHTA and CDR2 FQGTGA. The CDR3 starts with the cysteine, ends with the phenylalanine, and has 15 residues. Only the CDR3 DNA stays, 45 bases, in frame from base 1. Ends trimmed: V by 2 bases, J by 0 bases; bases unmatched to a gene: 2. Sequencing used peripheral blood. The V gene is TRBV7-3 and the J gene is TRBJ1-1, and 8 junction bases match TRBD1. The receptor was derived from a man in his 60s with acute or convalescent COVID-19. CDR3 reads: CASSLGGQVNTEAFF. The DNA sequence is given as TGTGCCAGCAGCTTAGGGGGACAGGTGAACACTGAAGCTTTCTTT.